Below, 8 T cell receptor beta chains from the same sample are listed, as sequenced in a study of blood T cells in healthy people across ages (dated by TCRdb to between 2014 and 2017). Receptor amplification or capture employed 5' RACE. The sequencer was an Illumina HiSeq 2500. The second PCR ran for roughly 6 to 11 cycles and used a J-beta primer mix along with a sample-barcoded 5' primer. Clones were called with MiXCR by TCRdb after fastp trimmed the public reads at Q25, and only in-frame beta chains were retained. A single entry per CDR3 protein holds the most common genes and DNA from its merged rows. The sample includes over a million distinct CDR3 sequences, with 35% to 45% observed a single time. The ten largest clones represent 4% of the sample. The sample comprised blood. These receptors came from a woman aged 18-29 years in good health.

The chain employs TRBV20-1 and TRBJ1-6, with D perhaps TRBD1 (5 bases). The CDR3 spans 14 residues. V lost 5 bases and J lost 11, with 19 bases in between. The germline CDR1 and CDR2 sequences are DFQATT and SNEGSKA (reference sequence). The chain's CDR3 is CSAWDFRGQTPLHF. The CDR3 DNA is TGCAGTGCTTGGGACTTTAGGGGTCAGACACCCCTCCACTTT.

The chain carries TRBV10-3 and TRBJ1-6, with 7 bases matching TRBD1. The J segment lost 9 bases and the V segment lost 3 bases, leaving 2 bases of the junction unmatched. Germline loops: CDR1 ENHRY, CDR2 SYGVKD. There are 13 residues in the CDR3. The CDR3 loop reads CAISEDRVSPLHF. CDR3 bases: TGTGCCATCAGTGAAGACAGGGTTTCACCCCTCCACTTT.

This clonotype was seen ten or more times. The chain joins TRBV29-1 to TRBJ2-3; the D gene is possibly TRBD2 (6 bases). This CDR3 has 13 residues. Germline-derived CDR1 and CDR2 are SQVTM and ANQGSEA. Trimming left V 4 bases short and J 1 base short, with 9 bases between. The CDR3, as DNA: TGCAGCGTTGGGAGGGATCGCACAGATACGCAGTATTTT. As protein: CSVGRDRTDTQYF.

The V gene is TRBV20-1, the J gene TRBJ2-3; TRBD1 might be the D (5 bases). This CDR3 spans 14 amino acids. Trimming removed 5 bases at V and 5 bases at J, with 17 bases between. Germline V gives CDR1 DFQATT, CDR2 SNEGSKA (reference sequence). CDR3 sequence: CSASRDSLIDTQYF. DNA for the CDR3: TGCAGTGCTTCTAGAGACAGTTTAATAGATACGCAGTATTTT.

This clonotype occurred a few times. The germline gene is not matched at one end of the junction; a read error may be the cause. V usage is TRBV7-7 and J usage is TRBJ2-7; no firm D call. With the DNA end fitting TRBJ2-5 better, the J assignment may be wrong. The V gene's germline CDR1 is SSHAT and CDR2 FNYEAQ (reference sequence). The CDR3 runs 13 residues. Here the CDR3 DNA reads TGTGCTAGCAGCTTCAGTACGGTCGAGACCCAGTACTTC. Its translation is CASSFSTVETQYF.

In this sample, this clonotype turned up many times. A much bigger clone sits one base away, suggesting this may be a read error. V is TRBV9 and J is TRBJ1-1; weak D call: TRBD1 (5 bases). CDR3 length: 12 residues. Trimming stripped 5 bases from V and 4 bases from J, with 9 bases between. Per germline, CDR1 SGDLS and CDR2 YYNGEE. Here the CDR3 DNA reads TGTGCCAGCAGTGTGGGGGGCACTGAAGCTTTCTTT. It encodes CASSVGGTEAFF.

This clonotype was seen more than once but under ten times. The chain joins TRBV10-3 to TRBJ2-7; the D call may be TRBD1 or TRBD2 (6 bases each). The length of the CDR3 is 14 residues. Trimming took off 5 bases at V and 3 bases at J, with 14 bases between the two ends. The germline CDR1 and CDR2 sequences are ENHRY and SYGVKD. Here the CDR3 reads CAISNTGADYEQYF. CDR3 in DNA: TGTGCCATCAGTAACACGGGGGCTGACTACGAGCAGTACTTC.

J is TRBJ1-2 and V is TRBV6-5, with D unclear. The V gene lost 0 bases and the J gene lost 4 bases, with 12 bases spanning the gap. Germline V gene sequence: CDR1 MNHEY, CDR2 SVGAGI. The CDR3 has 15 residues. The CDR3 DNA follows: TGTGCCAGCAGTTACTCGCTGGCGACCCTCTATGGCTACACCTTC. This codes for CASSYSLATLYGYTF.